The present T cell receptor (beta chain) was sequenced within a study of T cell repertoires in cytomegalovirus infection. For the study at large: From public TCR beta signatures came an indication of both CMV infection and matching HLA type.

The CDR3 is 10 residues long. Trimming took off 10 bases at V and 9 bases at J, with 10 bases between the two ends. Germline loops: CDR1 LNHDA, CDR2 SQIVND (reference sequence). TCRdb independently ran MiXCR on the reads; one entry per CDR3 protein. The sample has approximately 110,000 distinct CDR3 sequences; about 32% are singletons. Points on this clonotype: Its cognate antigen is unknown.

The starting material was CD8+ T cells from cultured PBMCs, obtained from culture after CMV antigen stimulation. The sequence derives from a human donor in good health (CMV status not recorded). Some clones in this sample may be carry-over from other donors' samples. The chain employs TRBV19 and TRBJ2-1; unclear D gene. The CDR3 nucleotides read TGTGCCATTCCGTTTTGTGAGCAGTTCTTC. The encoded protein is CAIPFCEQFF.